This T cell receptor (beta chain) was documented in a study of control samples from healthy donors and cancer patients. CDR1 and CDR2 from the germline V gene are SGHAT and FQDESV (reference sequence). V was pared by 5 bases and J by 14 bases, with 8 bases of the junction left unmatched. The CDR3 runs 13 residues. Some clones are missing from TCRdb's copy, which holds only in-frame ones; the method was immunoSEQ multiplex PCR. The sample has more than 65,000 clones, around 90% seen once; the top ten hold 1.9%. The origin of this receptor is a woman aged 55 to 70 with head and neck cancer. The chain joins TRBV11-1 to TRBJ1-6; 8 positions agree with TRBD1. Material for sequencing was PBMCs. This CDR3 is CASSPRTGTSLHF. The CDR3, as DNA: TGTGCCAGCAGCCCAAGGACAGGGACCTCCCTCCACTTT.